This T cell receptor (beta chain) emerged from a study of CD8+ T cells in alopecia areata. Trimming cost V 3 bases and J 6 bases, with 12 bases left between them. The CDR3 contains 12 residues. The germline gives CDR1 SQVTM, CDR2 ANQGSEA. This clone was counted a few times. Treatment indicated: oral pan-JAK inhibitor, 5-10 mg twice daily. Isolated RNA was reverse transcribed into cDNA used as the sequencing template. Sequenced by immunoSEQ multiplex PCR; TCRdb stores in-frame clones only, minus some. The sample comprises under 150,000 clones, over 55% of which are singletons, and more than 5% rests with the top ten.

This TCR derives from a human donor with alopecia areata. The chain employs TRBV29-1 and TRBJ2-7; tentative D call: TRBD2 (6 bases). The source material was CD4+ T cells sorted from blood, sampled at week 4, from a patient treated with tofacitinib. The chain's CDR3 is CSVEDGGSEQYF. The CDR3 region has the DNA TGCAGCGTTGAGGACGGGGGAAGCGAGCAGTACTTC.